The present entry profiles one TCR beta chain with its context. Its antigen is still unknown. Cultured CD4+ T cell DNA was sequenced using the Oncomine TCR Beta short-read assay. Genomic DNA extraction was carried out from cultured CD4+ T cells. TCRdb re-called the PCR reads with MiXCR, one entry per CDR3 protein. The table includes approximately 12,000 distinct CDR3 sequences, approximately 60% detected once. CDR1 is SGHTS, CDR2 YDEGEE, per germline. The CDR3 is 14 amino acids. V was pared by 3 bases and J by 4 bases, with 3 bases of the junction left unmatched. This record comes from a study of vaccination and CD4 T cells after COVID-19. Study-level information: Collection of post-COVID samples occurred a median approximately 100 days after diagnosis, spanning a range of 35 to 161. Study-wide points: It was found that, in convalescent patients, 304 of 307 vaccine-specific clones were spike mono-reactive.

Treatment meaning: approximately 10-day PBMC culture with coronavirus spike peptide pools or control peptides (ViraFEST assay). This TCR was recovered from a human donor who had recovered from COVID-19. V is TRBV5-8 and J is TRBJ2-1, with TRBD1 identical over 8 bases. Sequencing input: CD4+ T cells from blood, cultured in vitro. The CDR3 reads CASSSDRAYNEQFF. Here the CDR3 DNA reads TGTGCCAGCAGCTCGGACAGGGCTTACAATGAGCAGTTCTTC.